A selection of T cell receptor beta chains follows, all from one sample in a study of cytomegalovirus exposure and HLA in healthy donors. Using immunoSEQ multiplex PCR, the repertoire was profiled, and TCRdb retains in-frame clones only, with some absent. The repertoire holds over 150,000 clones, 70% to 80% seen once, with 4.3% in the top ten. The sequencing input was PBMCs. All receptors come from a man aged 35-49 years in good health and CMV-seronegative. The CDR3 runs from the conserved cysteine through the conserved F or W. Fields, in order: V gene, clone size, D gene, J gene, CDR3 protein, CDR3 DNA. The D gene is left open where the match is weak. The listing skips clone size in some rows; elsewhere it reads once, few, many or a size class.

>TRBV19|once|TRBD1|TRBJ1-5
CASSIWGQGQKPQHF
TGTGCCAGTAGTATTTGGGGACAGGGTCAAAAGCCCCAGCATTTT
>TRBV7-9|NA|NA|TRBJ1-6
CASSFRDSSPLHF
TGTGCCAGCAGCTTCCGGGATTCATCACCCCTCCACTTT
>TRBV30|NA|NA|TRBJ1-1
CAWSLQGFVTEAFF
TGTGCCTGGAGCCTCCAGGGGTTTGTCACTGAAGCTTTCTTT
>TRBV7-9|NA|TRBD1|TRBJ2-7
CASSFGTGVYEQYF
TGTGCCAGCAGCTTCGGGACAGGGGTCTACGAGCAGTACTTC
>TRBV5-5|NA|NA|TRBJ2-7
CASSRSYEQYF
TGTGCCAGCAGCCGCTCCTACGAGCAGTACTTC
>TRBV4-3|NA|TRBD1|TRBJ2-1
CASSTRDRGYNEQFF
TGCGCCAGCAGCACCCGGGACAGGGGGTACAATGAGCAGTTCTTC
>TRBV20-1|NA|NA|TRBJ2-2
CSAGFRGELFF
TGCAGTGCTGGATTCAGGGGGGAGCTGTTTTTT
>TRBV30|NA|NA|TRBJ1-6
CAWKYRERSPLHF
TGTGCCTGGAAGTACAGGGAGCGCTCACCCCTCCACTTT
>TRBV7-3|NA|NA|TRBJ2-1
CASSLGWGVGNEQFF
TGTGCCAGCAGCTTAGGTTGGGGGGTAGGCAATGAGCAGTTCTTC
>TRBV11-2|NA|NA|TRBJ1-3
CASRPTGSSGNTIYF
TGTGCCAGCAGACCGACGGGGAGCTCTGGAAACACCATATATTTT
>TRBV5-6|few|NA|TRBJ1-6
CASSRTDNNSPLHF
TGTGCCAGCAGCAGGACAGATAATAATTCACCCCTCCACTTT
>TRBV4-3|few|NA|TRBJ2-1
CASSQEGLESYNEQFF
TGCGCCAGCAGCCAAGAGGGTTTGGAGTCCTACAATGAGCAGTTCTTC
>TRBV25-1|NA|NA|TRBJ2-7
CASGQYSYEQYF
TGTGCCAGCGGACAGTACTCCTACGAGCAGTACTTC
>TRBV7-9|once|NA|TRBJ2-7
CSSSLATYEQYF
TGTTCCAGCAGCTTAGCCACCTACGAGCAGTACTTC
>TRBV19|NA|NA|TRBJ2-2
CASQLAGNTGELFF
TGTGCCAGTCAACTTGCAGGGAACACCGGGGAGCTGTTTTTT
>TRBV25-1|once|NA|TRBJ2-3
CASSDPPGQLTDTQYF
TGTGCCAGCAGTGACCCCCCAGGACAGCTCACAGATACGCAGTATTTT
>TRBV28|NA|NA|TRBJ2-5
CASSFDREVRETQYF
TGTGCCAGCAGTTTCGACAGGGAGGTTCGAGAGACCCAGTACTTC
>TRBV6-5|NA|TRBD1|TRBJ2-7
CASNPGQVPYEQYF
TGTGCCAGCAATCCGGGACAGGTTCCCTACGAGCAGTACTTC
>TRBV28|NA|TRBD1|TRBJ1-1
CASLQGMNTEAFF
TGTGCCAGTTTACAGGGGATGAACACTGAAGCTTTCTTT
>TRBV6-1|NA|TRBD1|TRBJ2-7
CATLWTGAYEQYF
TGTGCCACCCTTTGGACAGGCGCCTACGAGCAGTACTTC
>TRBV6-5|once|TRBD2|TRBJ2-5
CASRNGGEETQYF
TGTGCCAGCAGAAACGGGGGGGAAGAGACCCAGTACTTC
>TRBV28|NA|NA|TRBJ1-5
CASSFAAVQSNQPQHF
TGTGCCAGCAGTTTTGCCGCAGTTCAAAGCAATCAGCCCCAGCATTTT
>TRBV18|NA|NA|TRBJ2-5
CASSPREGRETQYF
TGTGCCAGCTCACCAAGAGAGGGTCGAGAGACCCAGTACTTC
>TRBV5-6|NA|NA|TRBJ2-4
CASSSGQLLAKNIQYF
TGTGCCAGCAGCTCAGGACAGTTACTAGCCAAAAACATTCAGTACTTC
>TRBV9|NA|NA|TRBJ1-2
CASSPVFSNYGYTF
TGTGCCAGCAGCCCCGTCTTTTCTAACTATGGCTACACCTTC
>TRBV7-6|NA|TRBD1|TRBJ2-7
CASSLGGGPYEQYF
TGTGCCAGCAGCTTAGGAGGGGGCCCCTACGAGCAGTACTTC
>TRBV11-2|NA|TRBD2|TRBJ2-3
CASSLVSLATSGGTDTQYF
TGTGCCAGCAGCTTAGTGTCCCTCGCGACTAGCGGGGGGACCGATACGCAGTATTTT
>TRBV7-9|once|TRBD1|TRBJ1-2
CASSPGTGKGVGYTF
TGTGCCAGCAGCCCAGGGACAGGGAAGGGAGTAGGCTACACCTTC
>TRBV19|NA|NA|TRBJ1-1
CASSPGGRMNTEAFF
TGTGCCAGTAGTCCCGGGGGAAGAATGAACACTGAAGCTTTCTTT
>TRBV5-6|NA|TRBD1|TRBJ2-1
CASSFQGAYNEQFF
TGTGCCAGCAGCTTCCAGGGGGCTTACAATGAGCAGTTCTTC
>TRBV7-9|NA|TRBD2|TRBJ2-3
CASSLQGSGGTDTQYF
TGTGCCAGCAGCCTTCAGGGTAGCGGGGGCACAGATACGCAGTATTTT
>TRBV9|NA|TRBD2|TRBJ2-5
CASSVGGGNLQETQYF
TGTGCCAGCAGCGTAGGGGGGGGAAACTTGCAAGAGACCCAGTACTTC
>TRBV6-5|NA|NA|TRBJ2-3
CASSQPGHGTDTQYF
TGTGCCAGCAGCCAACCGGGACACGGCACAGATACGCAGTATTTT
>TRBV5-1|NA|TRBD2|TRBJ2-3
CASSFKAGGDTQYF
TGCGCCAGCAGCTTTAAAGCGGGGGGTGATACGCAGTATTTT
>TRBV7-6|NA|TRBD1|TRBJ2-2
CASSLSGQGASGELFF
TGTGCCAGCAGCTTATCCGGACAGGGGGCCTCCGGGGAGCTGTTTTTT
>TRBV6-4|NA|TRBD1|TRBJ2-1
CASRPDRAYNEQFF
TGTGCCAGCAGGCCGGACAGGGCCTACAATGAGCAGTTCTTC
>TRBV7-9|NA|NA|TRBJ2-5
CASSFVSELETQYF
TGTGCCAGCAGCTTCGTTAGCGAGCTGGAGACCCAGTACTTC
>TRBV2|few|NA|TRBJ2-1
CASSERVGTAYNEQFF
TGTGCCAGCAGTGAGCGGGTAGGTACCGCGTACAATGAGCAGTTCTTC
>TRBV2|once|TRBD1|TRBJ1-2
CASVPGQGNYGYTF
TGTGCCAGCGTACCGGGACAGGGTAACTATGGCTACACCTTC
>TRBV6-5|NA|NA|TRBJ2-7
CASRPMEGYEQYF
TGTGCCAGCAGGCCCATGGAGGGTTACGAGCAGTACTTC
>TRBV4-2|NA|NA|TRBJ2-3
CASSQEQVGGTDTQYF
TGTGCCAGCAGCCAAGAACAGGTTGGGGGCACAGATACGCAGTATTTT
>TRBV7-9|NA|NA|TRBJ2-3
CASSLDEGTDTQYF
TGTGCCAGCAGCTTAGACGAGGGAACAGATACGCAGTATTTT
>TRBV6-5|NA|NA|TRBJ1-1
CASSSSVTGNTEAFF
TGTGCCAGCAGTTCTAGCGTTACAGGGAACACTGAAGCTTTCTTT